These 5 T cell receptor beta chains were all obtained from the same sample, sequenced in a study of blood T cell repertoires in COVID-19. The assay was immunoSEQ multiplex PCR, and TCRdb's table has in-frame clones only and misses some. This table holds 130,000 to 150,000 clones, 65% to 85% found once. The specimen sequenced was peripheral blood. Receptors originate from a man aged 55-75 years with active or convalescent COVID-19.

The chain links TRBV5-1 to TRBJ2-7, with no clear D. Trimming cost V 7 bases and J 6 bases, with 17 bases left between them. The CDR3 sequence is 13 residues long. Germline V CDR1 and CDR2: SGHRS, YFSETQ. Written as DNA, the CDR3 is TGCGCCAGCCATCAACGCGAAAACTCCGAGCAGTACTTC. This encodes CASHQRENSEQYF.

The V call is TRBV9, the J call TRBJ1-5, with D uncertain. Germline V lookup: CDR1 SGDLS, CDR2 YYNGEE. This CDR3 region has 13 residues. Trimming pared 3 bases from V and 2 bases from J, leaving 6 bases between. Written as DNA, the CDR3 is TGTGCCAGCAGCGCGGGAGGCAATCAGCCCCAGCATTTT. Its protein product is CASSAGGNQPQHF.

The gene calls are TRBV6-2 or TRBV6-3 and TRBJ1-4; D is unclear. Germline V gene lookup returns CDR1 MNHEY and CDR2 SVGEGT. Trimming stripped 5 bases from V and 8 bases from J, with 9 bases between. The CDR3 loop spans 12 amino acids. The CDR3 loop reads CASSTVFEKLFF. Here the CDR3 DNA reads TGTGCCAGCAGTACGGTTTTCGAAAAACTGTTTTTT.

The chain has TRBV20-1 and TRBJ1-2; no clear D. V lost 3 bases to trimming and J lost 6 bases, with 8 bases between them. Looked up from germline, CDR1 is DFQATT and CDR2 is SNEGSKA (reference sequence). The CDR3 is 11 amino acids. The CDR3 DNA sequence: TGCAGTGCTAGTTTAGGAGATGGCTACACCTTC. Amino acid sequence: CSASLGDGYTF.

This chain links TRBV6-2 or TRBV6-3 with TRBJ2-7; a weak D match, TRBD2 (5 bases). CDR1 and CDR2 (germline): MNHEY, SVGEGT. V was cut by 4 bases and J by 4 bases, with 11 bases left in between. This CDR3 comprises 13 residues. The CDR3 loop reads CASSFSGSYEQYF. The CDR3 DNA reads as TGTGCCAGCAGTTTTTCGGGATCGTACGAGCAGTACTTC.